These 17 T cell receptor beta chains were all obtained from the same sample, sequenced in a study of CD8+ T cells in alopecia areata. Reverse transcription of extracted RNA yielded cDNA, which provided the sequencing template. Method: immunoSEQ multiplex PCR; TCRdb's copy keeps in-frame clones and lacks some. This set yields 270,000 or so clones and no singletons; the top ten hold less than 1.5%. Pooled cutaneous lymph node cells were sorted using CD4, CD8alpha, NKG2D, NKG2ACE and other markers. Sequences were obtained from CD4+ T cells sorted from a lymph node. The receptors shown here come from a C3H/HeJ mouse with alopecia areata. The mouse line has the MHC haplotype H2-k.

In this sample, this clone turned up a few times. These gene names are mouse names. The CDR3 loop reads CTCSAEREGADAEQFF. The sequenced part of the CDR3 DNA is TGCACCTGCAGTGCAGAACGGGAGGGGGCGGATGCT. V usage is TRBV1 and J usage is TRBJ2-1; D is perhaps TRBD1 (7 bases). Read coverage stops 4 residues before the CDR3 terminus; the germline J gene supplies the remainder. Looked up from germline, CDR1 is NSQYPW and CDR2 is LRSPGD (reference sequence). Trimming shortened V by 0 bases and J by 5 bases, and 14 bases separated the two germline ends. There are 16 residues in the CDR3.

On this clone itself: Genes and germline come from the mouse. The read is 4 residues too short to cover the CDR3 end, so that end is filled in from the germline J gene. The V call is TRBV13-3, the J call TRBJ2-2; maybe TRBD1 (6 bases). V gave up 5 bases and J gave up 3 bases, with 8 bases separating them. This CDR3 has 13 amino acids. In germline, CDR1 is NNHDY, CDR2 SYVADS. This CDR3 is CASRGHHTGQLYF. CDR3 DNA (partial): TGTGCCAGCAGGGGACACCACACCGGG.

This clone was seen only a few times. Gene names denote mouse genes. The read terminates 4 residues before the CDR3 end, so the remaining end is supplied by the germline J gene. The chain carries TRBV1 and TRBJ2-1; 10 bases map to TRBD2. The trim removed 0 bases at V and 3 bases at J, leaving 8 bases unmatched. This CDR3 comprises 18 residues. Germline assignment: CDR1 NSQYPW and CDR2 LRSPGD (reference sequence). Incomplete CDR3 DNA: TGCACCTGCAGTGCAGATTACGCTGGGGGGGCGCTCTATGCT. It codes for CTCSADYAGGALYA. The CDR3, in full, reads CTCSADYAGGALYAEQFF.

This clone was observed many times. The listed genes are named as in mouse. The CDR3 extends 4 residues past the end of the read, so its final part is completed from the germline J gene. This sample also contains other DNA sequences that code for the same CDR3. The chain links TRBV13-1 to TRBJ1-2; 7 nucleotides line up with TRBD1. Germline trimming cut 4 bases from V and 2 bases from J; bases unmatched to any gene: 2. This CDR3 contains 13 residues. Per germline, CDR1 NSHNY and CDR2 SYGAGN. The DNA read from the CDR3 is TGTGCCAGCAGTCCGGGACAGAACTCC. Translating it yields CASSPGQNS. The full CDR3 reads CASSPGQNSDYTF.

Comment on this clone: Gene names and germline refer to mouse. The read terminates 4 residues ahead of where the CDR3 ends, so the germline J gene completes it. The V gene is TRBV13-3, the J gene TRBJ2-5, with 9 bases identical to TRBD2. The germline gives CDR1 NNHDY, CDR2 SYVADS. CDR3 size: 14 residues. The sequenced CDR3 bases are TGTGCCAGCAGTGCCCTGGGGGGGGCGGAC. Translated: CASSALGGAD. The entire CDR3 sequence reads CASSALGGADTQYF. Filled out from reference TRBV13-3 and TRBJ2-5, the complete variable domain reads EAAVTQSPRSKVAVTGGKVTLSCHQTNNHDYMYWYRQDTGHGLRLIHYSYVADSTEKGDIPDGYKASRPSQENFSLILELASLSQTAVYFCASSALGGADTQYFGPGTRLLVL.

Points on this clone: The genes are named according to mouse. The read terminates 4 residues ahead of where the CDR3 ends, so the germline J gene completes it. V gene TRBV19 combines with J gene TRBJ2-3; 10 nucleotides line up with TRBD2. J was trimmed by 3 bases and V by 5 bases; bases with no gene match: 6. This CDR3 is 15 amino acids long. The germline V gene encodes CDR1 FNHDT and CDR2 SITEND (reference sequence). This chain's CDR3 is CASSRTGGEAETLYF. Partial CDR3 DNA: TGTGCCAGCAGCAGAACTGGGGGGGAGGCAGAA.

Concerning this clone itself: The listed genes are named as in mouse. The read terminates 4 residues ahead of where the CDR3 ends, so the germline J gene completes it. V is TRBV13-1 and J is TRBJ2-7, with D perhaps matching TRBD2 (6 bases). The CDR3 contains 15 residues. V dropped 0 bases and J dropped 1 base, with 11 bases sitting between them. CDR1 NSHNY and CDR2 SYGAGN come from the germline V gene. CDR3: CASSDALGVSYEQYF. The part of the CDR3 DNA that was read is TGTGCCAGCAGTGATGCATTGGGGGTTTCCTAT.

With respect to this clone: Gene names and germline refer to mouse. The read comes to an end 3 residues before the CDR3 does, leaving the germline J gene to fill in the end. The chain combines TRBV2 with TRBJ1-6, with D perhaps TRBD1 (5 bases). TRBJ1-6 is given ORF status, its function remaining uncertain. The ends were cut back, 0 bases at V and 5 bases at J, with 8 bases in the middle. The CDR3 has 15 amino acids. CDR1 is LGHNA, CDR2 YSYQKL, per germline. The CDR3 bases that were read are TGTGCCAGCAGCCAAGAGGGGGGAAATAATTCGCCC. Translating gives CASSQEGGNNSP. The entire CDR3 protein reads CASSQEGGNNSPLYF.

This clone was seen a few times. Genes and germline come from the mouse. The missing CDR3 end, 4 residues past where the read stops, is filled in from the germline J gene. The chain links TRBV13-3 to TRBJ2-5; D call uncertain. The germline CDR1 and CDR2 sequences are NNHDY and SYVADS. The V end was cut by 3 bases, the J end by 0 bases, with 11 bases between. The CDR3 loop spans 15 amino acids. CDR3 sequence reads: CASSAHDTNQDTQYF. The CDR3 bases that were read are TGTGCCAGCAGTGCCCACGACACTAACCAAGAC.

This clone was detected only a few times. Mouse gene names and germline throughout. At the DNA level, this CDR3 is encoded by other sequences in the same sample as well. CDR3 region: CASSETGGYAEQFF. Partial CDR3 DNA: TGTGCCAGCAGTGAAACTGGGGGGTATGCT. The chain joins TRBV13-3 to TRBJ2-1, with TRBD2 matching over 9 bases. Read coverage stops 4 residues before the CDR3 terminus; the germline J gene supplies the remainder. V gave up 2 bases and J gave up 4 bases; unmatched junction bases: 1. Germline V gene data show CDR1 as NNHDY and CDR2 as SYVADS. The CDR3 extends over 14 amino acids.

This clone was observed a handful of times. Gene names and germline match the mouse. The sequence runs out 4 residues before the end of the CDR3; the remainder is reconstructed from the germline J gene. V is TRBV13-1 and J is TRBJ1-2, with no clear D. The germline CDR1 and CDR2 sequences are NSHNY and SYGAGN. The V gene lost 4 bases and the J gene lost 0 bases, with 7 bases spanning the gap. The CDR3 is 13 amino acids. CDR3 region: CASSNTANSDYTF. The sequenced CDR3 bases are TGTGCCAGCAGTAACACCGCAAACTCC.

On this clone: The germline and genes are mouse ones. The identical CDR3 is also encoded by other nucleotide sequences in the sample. The covered CDR3 bases are TGTGCCTGGAGTCCAACAACAAACTCC. The encoded protein is CAWSPTTNS. The full-length CDR3 reads as CAWSPTTNSDYTF. The genes are TRBV31 and TRBJ1-2; D is unclear. Sequencing ends 4 residues short of the CDR3 end; the germline J gene provides the rest. Germline V gene data show CDR1 as GKSSPN and CDR2 as SITVG. Trimming left V 1 base short and J 0 bases short, with 6 bases between. The CDR3 runs to 13 residues. Variable domain in full (rest from reference TRBV31 and TRBJ1-2): AQTIHQWPVAEIKAVGSPLSLGCTIKGKSSPNLYWYWQATGGTLQQLFYSITVGQVESVVQLNLSASRPKDDQFILSTEKLLLSHSGFYLCAWSPTTNSDYTFGSGTRLLVI.

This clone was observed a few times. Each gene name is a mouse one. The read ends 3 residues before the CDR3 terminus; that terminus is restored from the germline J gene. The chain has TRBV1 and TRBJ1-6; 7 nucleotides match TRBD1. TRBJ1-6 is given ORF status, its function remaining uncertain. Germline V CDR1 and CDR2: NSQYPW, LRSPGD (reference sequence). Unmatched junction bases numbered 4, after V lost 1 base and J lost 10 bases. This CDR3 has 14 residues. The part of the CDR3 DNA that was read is TGCACCTGCAGTGCAGGACAGGGTGGGTCGCCC. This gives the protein CTCSAGQGGSP. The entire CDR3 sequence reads CTCSAGQGGSPLYF.

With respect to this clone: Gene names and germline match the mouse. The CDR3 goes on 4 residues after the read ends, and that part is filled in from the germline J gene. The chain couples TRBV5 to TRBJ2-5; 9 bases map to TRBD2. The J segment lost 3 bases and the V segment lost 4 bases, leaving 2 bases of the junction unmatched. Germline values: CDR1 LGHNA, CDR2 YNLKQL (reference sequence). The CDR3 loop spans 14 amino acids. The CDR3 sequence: CASSRDWAQDTQYF. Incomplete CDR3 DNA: TGTGCCAGCAGCCGGGACTGGGCTCAAGAC.

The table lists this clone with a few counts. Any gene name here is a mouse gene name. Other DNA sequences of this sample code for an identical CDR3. The sequenced part of the CDR3 DNA is TGCACCTGCAGTGCACACTGGGGGAACACCGGG. This translates into CTCSAHWGNTG. The whole CDR3 region reads CTCSAHWGNTGQLYF. The gene calls are TRBV1 and TRBJ2-2; 8 bases match TRBD2. The CDR3 goes on 4 residues after the read ends, and that part is filled in from the germline J gene. The CDR3 is 15 amino acids. J lost 2 bases, V lost 2 bases, and 1 base had no gene match. From germline, CDR1 is NSQYPW and CDR2 LRSPGD (reference sequence).

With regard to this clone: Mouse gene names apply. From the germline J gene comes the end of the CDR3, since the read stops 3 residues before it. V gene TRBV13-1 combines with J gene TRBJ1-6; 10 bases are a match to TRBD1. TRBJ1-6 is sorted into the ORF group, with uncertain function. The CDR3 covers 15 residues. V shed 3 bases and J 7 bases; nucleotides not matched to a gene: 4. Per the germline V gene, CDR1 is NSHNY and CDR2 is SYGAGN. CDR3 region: CASSGTGGENSPLYF. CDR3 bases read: TGTGCCAGCAGTGGGACAGGGGGAGAAAATTCGCCC.

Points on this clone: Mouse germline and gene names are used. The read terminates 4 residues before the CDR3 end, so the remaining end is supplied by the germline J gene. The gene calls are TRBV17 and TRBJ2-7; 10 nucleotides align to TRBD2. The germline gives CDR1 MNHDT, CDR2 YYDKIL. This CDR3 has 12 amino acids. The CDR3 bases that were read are TGTGCTCCCACTGGGGGGGTTTAT. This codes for CAPTGGVY. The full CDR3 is CAPTGGVYEQYF.